The clone carrying this TCR beta chain was counted only a few times. The antigen remains undetermined. Profiled with immunoSEQ multiplex PCR; TCRdb holds only in-frame clones, not every one. The top ten hold roughly 5.5% of the sample, which has tens of thousands of clones, 75% seen once. The source of the sample is a study of immune evolution from preneoplasia to lung adenocarcinoma. About the research overall: HLA loss of heterozygosity: around 6.5% AIS, about 15% MIA, roughly 30% ADC, none AAH. Points from the study as a whole: Later-stage lesions appeared to have more T cells, more diversity, less clonality.

V gave up 3 bases and J gave up 1 base, with 8 bases separating them. Germline CDR1 LNHDA, CDR2 SQIVND (reference sequence). The CDR3 spans 14 residues. The V gene is TRBV19, the J gene TRBJ2-3; D possibly corresponds to TRBD1 (6 bases). The source is a person aged 55 to 70 with lung adenocarcinoma. Sequenced material: FFPE invasive lung adenocarcinoma tissue. CDR3 bases: TGTGCCAGTAGTATCGCAGGGGGCACAGATACGCAGTATTTT. This translates into CASSIAGGTDTQYF.